Described below is a single TCR beta chain sequence and its context. V lost 0 bases to trimming and J lost 4 bases, with 7 bases between them. This CDR3 comprises 14 residues. Germline loops: CDR1 SGHRS, CDR2 YFSETQ. This sample is part of a study of shared clonotypes between healthy human individuals. The protocol was immunoSEQ multiplex PCR, while the TCRdb copy is restricted to in-frame clones and leaves out a portion. The sample records 2 million to 3 million clones, roughly 93% being singletons. The chain combines TRBV5-1 with TRBJ2-2; D not certain. The origin of this receptor is a man aged 18 to 30 in good health. Some clones in this sample may be carry-over from other donors' samples. The source material was naive CD4+ T cells from PBMCs. Documented subset: CD45RA+ positively selected. This CDR3 is CASSLVFGTGELFF. CDR3 DNA: TGCGCCAGCAGCTTGGTCTTTGGCACCGGGGAGCTGTTTTTT.